The 29 T cell receptor beta chains reported below all come from one sample, sequenced in a study of cytomegalovirus exposure and HLA in healthy donors. A multiplex PCR was run with 60 Vbeta primers and 13 Jbeta primers. Data came from immunoSEQ multiplex PCR; TCRdb stores just in-frame clones and leaves some out. The data hold about 150,000 clones, with around 80% observed a single time. The specimen was PBMCs. The origin of the receptors is a woman aged 18 to 35 in good health and CMV-seronegative.

This chain connects TRBV11-2 to TRBJ1-2; 7 bases fit TRBD1. CDR3 size: 16 residues. V was pared by 5 bases and J by 4 bases, with 13 bases of the junction left unmatched. CDR1 and CDR2 from the germline V gene are SGHAT and FQNNGV. In nucleotides, the CDR3 is TGTGCCAGCAGCCACGTTAAACAGGGGCTACGCTATGGCTACACCTTC. This translates into CASSHVKQGLRYGYTF.

The chain employs TRBV7-9 and TRBJ2-5; D remains ambiguous. Per germline, CDR1 SEHNR and CDR2 FQNEAQ (reference sequence). CDR3 length: 13 residues. V was cut by 2 bases and J by 2 bases, with 6 bases left in between. CDR3 bases: TGTGCCAGCAGCTTAATCGGTCAAGAGACCCAGTACTTC. It is translated as CASSLIGQETQYF.

V gene TRBV7-8 combines with J gene TRBJ1-1; possibly TRBD1 for D (5 bases). V shed 3 bases and J shed 1 base, with 12 bases lying between them. CDR1 is SGHVS, CDR2 FQNEAQ, per germline. CDR3 length equals 15 residues. CDR3 sequence reads: CASSFLRGGNTEAFF. CDR3 DNA sequence: TGTGCCAGCAGCTTTCTGCGGGGCGGGAACACTGAAGCTTTCTTT.

The rearrangement joins TRBV19 to TRBJ1-4; 8 nucleotides line up with TRBD1. Germline V gene data show CDR1 as LNHDA and CDR2 as SQIVND (reference sequence). The CDR3 is 13 residues long. V gave up 6 bases and J gave up 7 bases; unmatched junction bases: 4. In DNA form, the CDR3 reads TGTGCCAGTAGGACAGGGGTTAGTGAAAAACTGTTTTTT. Translated, it gives CASRTGVSEKLFF. Full variable domain (outside the CDR3, taken from reference TRBV19 and TRBJ1-4): DGGITQSPKYLFRKEGQNVTLSCEQNLNHDAMYWYRQDPGQGLRLIYYSQIVNDFQKGDIAEGYSVSREKKESFPLTVTSAQKNPTAFYLCASRTGVSEKLFFGSGTQLSVL.

CDR3: CASSTAAGTGVGNTIYF. CDR3 coding DNA: TGCGCCAGCAGCACCGCGGCGGGGACAGGGGTTGGAAACACCATATATTTT. V is TRBV5-1 and J is TRBJ1-3, with 10 bases aligning to TRBD1. Unmatched junction bases numbered 10, after V lost 4 bases and J lost 3 bases. Germline V gene sequence: CDR1 SGHRS, CDR2 YFSETQ. The CDR3 runs 17 residues.

The chain combines TRBV2 with TRBJ1-1; D is perhaps TRBD1 (5 bases). Germline values: CDR1 SNHLY, CDR2 FYNNEI. The CDR3 length is 13 residues. Trimming took 8 bases from V and 4 from J, leaving 14 bases between them. The CDR3 loop is CASLPWGGTEAFF. The CDR3 coding sequence is TGTGCCAGCTTGCCCTGGGGGGGCACTGAAGCTTTCTTT.

This chain links TRBV4-1 with TRBJ2-6; 7 bases agree with TRBD1. The CDR3 has 19 residues. Germline V gene lookup returns CDR1 MGHRA and CDR2 YSYEKL. J was trimmed by 0 bases and V by 1 base; bases with no gene match: 9. CDR3 DNA: TGCGCCAGCAGCCAAGCGCCGGGACAGTGGGCCTCTGGGGCCAACGTCCTGACTTTC. Its protein product is CASSQAPGQWASGANVLTF.

The sample holds one count of this clone. V and J are TRBV15 and TRBJ2-5; 10 bases match TRBD1. CDR1 and CDR2 from the germline V gene are LNHNV and YYDKDF (reference sequence). V shed 6 bases, J shed 4 bases, and the junction held 5 bases outside the gene matches. This CDR3 region has 14 residues. The chain's CDR3 is CATSIDRGRETQYF. The DNA for the CDR3 is TGTGCCACCAGTATCGACAGGGGGCGAGAGACCCAGTACTTC.

V usage is TRBV13 and J usage is TRBJ2-7, with 11 bases that match TRBD1. The ends lost 3 bases at V and 5 bases at J; junction bases unmatched: 6. The germline V gene encodes CDR1 PRHDT and CDR2 FYEKMQ (reference sequence). The CDR3 runs to 15 residues. The CDR3 reads CASSFQDRGLNEQYF. Here the CDR3 DNA reads TGTGCCAGCAGCTTTCAGGACAGGGGGCTAAACGAGCAGTACTTC.

The rearrangement joins TRBV9 to TRBJ1-4; no firm D call. Germline CDR1 and CDR2: SGDLS and YYNGEE. The V end lost 0 bases, the J end lost 5 bases, and 11 bases lay between the germline ends. The CDR3 totals 15 residues. CDR3 DNA: TGTGCCAGCAGCGTAGGTCCAGGTGGGAATGAAAAACTGTTTTTT. Translated, it gives CASSVGPGGNEKLFF.

The chain has TRBV11-2 and TRBJ1-5; D possibly corresponds to TRBD1 (5 bases). Germline V gene lookup returns CDR1 SGHAT and CDR2 FQNNGV. This CDR3 region has 15 residues. V was shortened by 1 base and J by 6 bases, with 13 bases between the two germline ends. The CDR3 sequence: CASSLVGGVGQPQHF. CDR3 DNA sequence: TGTGCCAGCAGCTTAGTGGGGGGAGTTGGTCAGCCCCAGCATTTT.

The chain couples TRBV6-6 to TRBJ1-2, with TRBD1 matching 11 bases. The CDR3 consists of 15 residues. Per the germline V gene, CDR1 is MNHNY and CDR2 is SVGAGI (reference sequence). V lost 5 bases and J lost 4; bases outside the gene matches: 6. CDR3 sequence: CASSNSDRGLYGYTF. In nucleotides, the CDR3 is TGTGCCAGCAGTAATTCGGACAGGGGGCTCTATGGCTACACCTTC.

The chain carries TRBV9 and TRBJ2-7; 7 bases agree with TRBD2. The CDR3 runs to 14 residues. Germline V gene data show CDR1 as SGDLS and CDR2 as YYNGEE. V lost 3 bases to trimming and J lost 7 bases; unmatched junction nucleotides: 10. This CDR3 reads CASSATGTTKEQYF. The CDR3 DNA reads as TGTGCCAGCAGCGCTACCGGGACTACGAAAGAGCAGTACTTC.

The V and J genes are TRBV7-9 and TRBJ1-1, with TRBD1 matching over 7 bases. J was trimmed by 6 bases and V by 2 bases; bases with no gene match: 6. CDR1 is SEHNR, CDR2 FQNEAQ, per germline (reference sequence). The CDR3 length is 14 residues. As DNA, the CDR3 is TGTGCCAGCAGCTTAAACAGGGGTCCCTCTGAAGCTTTCTTT. This codes for CASSLNRGPSEAFF.

The V and J genes are TRBV6-4 and TRBJ2-1, with 10 bases aligning to TRBD2. CDR3 length: 15 amino acids. J lost 7 bases, V lost 2 bases, and 5 bases had no gene match. Germline-derived CDR1 and CDR2 are MRHNA and SNTAGT. This CDR3 reads CASSDEASGGNEQFF. CDR3 coding DNA: TGTGCCAGCAGTGACGAAGCTAGCGGGGGAAATGAGCAGTTCTTC.

J is TRBJ1-2 and V is TRBV4-1; D is unresolved. The germline V gene has CDR1 MGHRA and CDR2 YSYEKL. The CDR3 extends over 14 amino acids. Trimming removed 0 bases from V and 8 bases from J, with 13 bases in between. CDR3 amino acids: CASSQDLEEFGYTF. DNA of the CDR3: TGCGCCAGCAGCCAAGATCTTGAGGAGTTCGGCTACACCTTC.

The V and J genes are TRBV29-1 and TRBJ2-3; 12 bases are a match to TRBD2. This CDR3 region has 18 residues. Looked up from germline, CDR1 is SQVTM and CDR2 is ANQGSEA. Unmatched junction bases numbered 14, after V lost 5 bases and J lost 2 bases. The CDR3 DNA sequence: TGCAGCGTTAGAGGCCTAGCGGGGGGGCAGGTTTACACAGATACGCAGTATTTT. The encoded protein is CSVRGLAGGQVYTDTQYF.

On this clone itself: The junction shows a germline mismatch at one end, possibly a read error. Other DNA variants within this sample encode the same CDR3. This chain links TRBV2 with TRBJ1-1; D uncertain. The germline V gene has CDR1 SNHLY and CDR2 FYNNEI. CDR3 size: 14 residues. CDR3 sequence: CASSEVSGGTEAFF. In DNA form, the CDR3 reads TGCGCCAGCAGTGAGGTTAGTGGAGGCACTGAAGCTTTCTTT.

V and J are TRBV5-6 and TRBJ2-2; D not resolved. This CDR3 contains 14 residues. CDR1 is SGHDT and CDR2 is YYEEEE in the germline V gene. Trimming removed 1 base from V and 3 bases from J, with 7 bases in between. CDR3 sequence (DNA): TGTGCCAGCAGCTTGTACCAGGACACCGGGGAGCTGTTTTTT. Translated, it gives CASSLYQDTGELFF.

This sequence joins TRBV18 and TRBJ1-5, with D possibly being TRBD1 (6 bases). Germline values: CDR1 KGHSH, CDR2 LQKENI. Trimming removed 8 bases from V and 4 bases from J, with 15 bases in between. The CDR3 has 14 amino acids. The CDR3 DNA follows: TGTGCCAGCGCGGTGGGCCAGGGGAATCAGCCCCAGCATTTT. It is translated as CASAVGQGNQPQHF.

This clone was recorded only once. The gene calls are TRBV7-9 and TRBJ2-3; 8 bases agree with TRBD2. Germline CDR1 SEHNR, CDR2 FQNEAQ (reference sequence). CDR3 length: 13 residues. With V trimmed by 4 bases and J by 6 bases, 3 bases remained unmatched. The CDR3 protein is CASSSGGADTQYF. The CDR3 nucleotides read TGTGCCAGCAGCTCGGGGGGGGCGGATACGCAGTATTTT.

The CDR3 DNA reads TGTGCCAGCTCACCAAAGACAGGGGAGTACGAGCAGTACTTC. It yields the protein CASSPKTGEYEQYF. The chain links TRBV18 to TRBJ2-7, with 8 bases that match TRBD1. Germline-derived CDR1 and CDR2 are KGHSH and LQKENI. After removal of 2 bases from V and 4 bases from J, the junction contained 4 bases not matched to a gene. This CDR3 comprises 14 residues.

This clone was counted between two and nine times. The chain links TRBV5-1 to TRBJ1-3; TRBD1 matches at 10 bases. The ends lost 1 base at V and 4 bases at J; junction bases unmatched: 8. In germline, CDR1 is SGHRS, CDR2 YFSETQ. The CDR3 is made up of 17 amino acids. CDR3 DNA: TGCGCCAGCAGCTTGAGACCCGGGACAGGGGTAGGAAACACCATATATTTT. It encodes CASSLRPGTGVGNTIYF.

Only one count was recorded for this clone. One end of the junction does not line up with germline, which may come from a read error. The J gene is TRBJ1-2, the V gene TRBV7-9; D unclear. CDR3 length: 15 residues. Germline V gives CDR1 SEHNR, CDR2 FQNEAQ (reference sequence). The CDR3 protein is CAGSRRGDDNYGYTF. Written as DNA, the CDR3 is TGTGCCGGCAGCCGCCGGGGAGACGATAACTATGGCTACACCTTC.

The chain joins TRBV5-4 to TRBJ1-4; TRBD1 aligns across 8 bases. The germline V gene encodes CDR1 SGHNT and CDR2 YYREEE (reference sequence). This CDR3 has 15 residues. Trimming took 0 bases from V and 6 from J; bases not matched to a gene: 4. CDR3 amino acids: CASSLAVTGDEKLFF. The CDR3 nucleotides are TGTGCCAGCAGCTTGGCCGTGACAGGGGATGAAAAACTGTTTTTT.

V gene TRBV19 combines with J gene TRBJ1-5, with 8 bases lining up with TRBD1. V lost 6 bases, J lost 6 bases, and 10 bases stayed unmatched. The CDR3 is made up of 15 amino acids. Per the germline V gene, CDR1 is LNHDA and CDR2 is SQIVND (reference sequence). This CDR3 reads CASRAVTGESQPQHF. In DNA form, the CDR3 reads TGTGCCAGTAGGGCCGTGACAGGGGAAAGTCAGCCCCAGCATTTT.

The J gene is TRBJ2-5, the V gene TRBV4-2, with 9 positions matching TRBD2. V dropped 0 bases and J dropped 13; count of bases not matched to a gene: 6. The CDR3 has 13 amino acids. Germline V lookup: CDR1 LGHNA, CDR2 YNFKEQ. The CDR3 sequence: CASSQEGSGGWYF. In nucleotides, the CDR3 is TGTGCCAGCAGCCAAGAGGGGAGCGGGGGGTGGTACTTC.

This chain links TRBV7-2 with TRBJ2-7, with a tentative D call TRBD2 (6 bases). V was trimmed by 6 bases and J by 1 base, leaving 22 bases between them. There are 17 residues in the CDR3. CDR1 is SGHTA and CDR2 is FQGNSA in the germline V gene. The CDR3 loop is CASSKGGGREDSYEQYF. CDR3 DNA sequence: TGTGCCAGCAGTAAAGGAGGTGGCAGGGAGGATTCCTACGAGCAGTACTTC.

This clone appeared a few times. The chain combines TRBV6-4 with TRBJ2-1; 11 positions agree with TRBD1. From germline, CDR1 is MRHNA and CDR2 SNTAGT. The CDR3 runs to 16 residues. Trimming cost V 2 bases and J 4 bases; bases outside gene matches: 4. CDR3 amino acids: CASSDHGTGGYNEQFF. CDR3 bases: TGTGCCAGCAGTGACCACGGGACAGGGGGGTACAATGAGCAGTTCTTC.